A selection of T cell receptor beta chains follows, all from one sample in a study of blood T cell repertoires in COVID-19. Clones were read by immunoSEQ multiplex PCR, and TCRdb kept only the in-frame ones, dropping some. Counted here are about 210,000 clones, 81% occurring once; the ten biggest clones make up about 8.9%. The source material was PBMCs or T cells enriched from blood (not recorded which). The receptors were gathered from a woman in her forties or fifties with acute COVID-19. The CDR3 runs from the conserved cysteine through the conserved F or W. A D gene is named only where the DNA matches it firmly. Part of the rows lack a size; the others show once, few, many or a class for expanded clones.

len	j_gene	d_gene	v_gene	abundance	CDR3aa	CDR3nt
14	TRBJ1-1	TRBD1	TRBV7-2	once	CASSFLQGVGEAFF	TGTGCCAGCAGCTTCTTACAGGGGGTCGGTGAAGCTTTCTTT
11	TRBJ2-7	NA	TRBV29-1	NA	CSVSSGYEQYF	TGCAGCGTTTCATCCGGTTACGAGCAGTACTTC
16	TRBJ2-7	TRBD1	TRBV2	NA	CASSATRGTDSDEQYF	TGTGCCAGCAGCGCAACAAGAGGGACAGACTCTGACGAGCAGTACTTC
15	TRBJ2-1	TRBD2	TRBV12-5	NA	CASGFTSGNPNEQFF	TGTGCTAGTGGTTTCACTAGCGGCAACCCCAATGAGCAGTTCTTC
14	TRBJ1-2	TRBD1	TRBV7-2	few	CASSLGTGGKGYTF	TGTGCCAGCAGCTTGGGGACAGGGGGCAAGGGCTACACCTTC
11	TRBJ2-7	NA	TRBV7-9	NA	CASSLAGPTDF	TGTGCCAGCAGCTTAGCGGGGCCGACCGACTTC
18	TRBJ2-3	TRBD2	TRBV6-7	NA	CASSLGTSGRKSTDTQYF	TGTGCCAGCAGTTTAGGGACTAGCGGGAGAAAAAGCACAGATACGCAGTATTTT
13	TRBJ1-5	NA	TRBV27	NA	CASSWTADQPQHF	TGTGCCAGCAGTTGGACAGCCGATCAGCCCCAGCATTTT
12	TRBJ1-5	NA	TRBV28	NA	CASSFENQPQHF	TGTGCCAGCAGCTTTGAGAATCAGCCCCAGCATTTT
14	TRBJ2-1	NA	TRBV30	few	CAWISGSSYNEQFF	TGTGCCTGGATAAGCGGAAGCTCCTACAATGAGCAGTTCTTC
14	TRBJ2-3	NA	TRBV3-1/TRBV3-2	NA	CASSQQASSDTQYF	TGTGCCAGCAGCCAACAGGCCAGCTCAGATACGCAGTATTTT
13	TRBJ1-5	NA	TRBV12-3/TRBV12-4	NA	CASSFTGSQPQHF	TGTGCCAGCAGTTTCACTGGGAGTCAGCCCCAGCATTTT
14	TRBJ2-7	NA	TRBV12-5	NA	CASSPAGIPYEQYF	TGTGCTAGTTCCCCCGCCGGGATACCCTACGAGCAGTACTTC
16	TRBJ1-1	NA	TRBV28	NA	CASRRRMEGPNTEAFF	TGTGCCAGCAGGCGTCGCATGGAGGGGCCGAACACTGAAGCTTTCTTT
16	TRBJ2-1	TRBD2	TRBV7-6	NA	CASSLTASGSYNEQFF	TGTGCCAGCAGCTTAACCGCGAGCGGGAGTTACAATGAGCAGTTCTTC
15	TRBJ1-5	NA	TRBV28	NA	CASSFEGALIKPQHF	TGTGCCAGCAGTTTCGAAGGGGCGCTTATTAAGCCCCAGCATTTT
15	TRBJ2-2	NA	TRBV11-3	NA	CASSSQGLDTGELFF	TGTGCCAGCAGCTCGCAGGGTTTAGACACCGGGGAGCTGTTTTTT
13	TRBJ1-5	NA	TRBV12-3/TRBV12-4	few	CASSASLVQPQHF	TGTGCCAGCAGTGCGTCCCTGGTGCAGCCCCAGCATTTT
13	TRBJ2-3	NA	TRBV10-2	NA	CASSPTQGGTQYF	TGCGCCAGCAGCCCCACCCAGGGAGGTACGCAGTATTTT
16	TRBJ1-1	NA	TRBV5-1	NA	CASSLLGHETNTEAFF	TGCGCCAGCAGCTTGTTGGGGCATGAAACGAACACTGAAGCTTTCTTT
17	TRBJ2-1	TRBD2	TRBV11-2	NA	CASSHLTSGGKYNEQFF	TGTGCCAGCAGCCACCTGACTAGCGGGGGCAAATACAATGAGCAGTTCTTC
12	TRBJ1-5	NA	TRBV7-9	NA	CASSQDYQPQHF	TGTGCCAGCAGCCAGGACTATCAGCCCCAGCATTTT
14	TRBJ2-5	NA	TRBV2	NA	CASSDLAGFETQYF	TGTGCCAGCAGTGATTTGGCAGGGTTTGAGACCCAGTACTTC
13	TRBJ1-1	TRBD1	TRBV28	NA	CASRITGGTEAFF	TGTGCCAGCAGGATCACAGGGGGGACTGAAGCTTTCTTT
13	TRBJ2-7	NA	TRBV12-3/TRBV12-4	NA	CASSSGQLYEQYF	TGTGCCAGCAGTTCAGGACAGCTATACGAGCAGTACTTC
13	TRBJ2-2	NA	TRBV7-2	NA	CASNLGNTGELFF	TGTGCCAGCAACCTAGGAAACACCGGGGAGCTGTTTTTT
15	TRBJ2-7	TRBD2	TRBV11-2	few	CASRPASGSRHEQYF	TGTGCCAGCAGACCTGCTAGCGGGAGTCGCCACGAGCAGTACTTC
14	TRBJ1-6	NA	TRBV6-4	few	CASRPGAEHSPLHF	TGTGCCAGCAGACCGGGAGCGGAACATTCACCCCTCCACTTT
14	TRBJ1-2	NA	TRBV7-2	NA	CASSPPGTLYGYTF	TGTGCCAGCAGCCCACCAGGGACACTCTATGGCTACACCTTC
16	TRBJ1-1	TRBD1	TRBV19	NA	CASSMVPGQVNTEAFF	TGTGCCAGTAGTATGGTCCCGGGACAGGTGAACACTGAAGCTTTCTTT
16	TRBJ2-1	TRBD2	TRBV19	NA	CASTPRGLAVYNEQFF	TGTGCCAGTACCCCCAGGGGACTAGCGGTATACAATGAGCAGTTCTTC
14	TRBJ1-1	NA	TRBV6-5	NA	CASRTTEVGTEAFF	TGTGCCAGCAGAACGACCGAGGTCGGCACTGAAGCTTTCTTT
18	TRBJ2-3	TRBD2	TRBV7-9	NA	CASSLSPRLAGGTDTQYF	TGTGCCAGCAGCTTATCCCCTAGACTAGCGGGCGGCACAGATACGCAGTATTTT
11	TRBJ2-5	NA	TRBV12-3/TRBV12-4	few	CASSLNRELYF	TGTGCCAGCAGCCTTAACAGGGAATTGTACTTC
15	TRBJ1-4	TRBD1	TRBV28	NA	CASSLRGQGAEKLFF	TGTGCCAGCAGTTTAAGAGGACAGGGGGCTGAAAAACTGTTTTTT
13	TRBJ2-7	TRBD2	TRBV6-6	few	CASSAGLAGRRYF	TGTGCCAGCAGCGCAGGACTAGCGGGCAGACGGTACTTC
14	TRBJ2-1	TRBD2	TRBV30	NA	CAWTGTSGSVEQFF	TGTGCCTGGACCGGGACTAGCGGGAGTGTTGAGCAGTTCTTC
14	TRBJ1-5	TRBD1	TRBV7-8	NA	CASSRTGINQPQHF	TGTGCCAGCAGCCGGACAGGGATCAATCAGCCCCAGCATTTT
15	TRBJ2-7	TRBD1	TRBV4-1	NA	CASSHPGTGVGEQYF	TGCGCCAGCAGCCACCCCGGGACAGGGGTAGGCGAGCAGTACTTC